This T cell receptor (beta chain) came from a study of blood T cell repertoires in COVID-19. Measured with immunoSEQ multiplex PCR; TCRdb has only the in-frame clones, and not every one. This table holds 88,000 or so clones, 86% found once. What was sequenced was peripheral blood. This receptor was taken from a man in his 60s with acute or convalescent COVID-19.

Here the CDR3 DNA reads TGTGCCAGTACGACTCAGGGGAGATATGGCTACACCTTC. Its protein is CASTTQGRYGYTF. V and J are TRBV19 and TRBJ1-2; a possible D gene is TRBD1 (6 bases). The germline V gene has CDR1 LNHDA and CDR2 SQIVND (reference sequence). The CDR3 contains 13 residues. V dropped 7 bases and J dropped 5 bases, with 14 bases sitting between them.